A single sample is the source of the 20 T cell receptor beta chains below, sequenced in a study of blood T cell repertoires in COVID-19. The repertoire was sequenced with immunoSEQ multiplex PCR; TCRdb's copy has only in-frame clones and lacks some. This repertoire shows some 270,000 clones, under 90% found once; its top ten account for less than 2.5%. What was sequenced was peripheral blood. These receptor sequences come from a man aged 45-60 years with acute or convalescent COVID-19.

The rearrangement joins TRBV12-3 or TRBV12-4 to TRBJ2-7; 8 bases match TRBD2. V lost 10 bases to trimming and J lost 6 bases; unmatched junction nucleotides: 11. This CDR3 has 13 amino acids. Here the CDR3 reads CATNSGGAGEQYF. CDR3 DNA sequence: TGTGCCACCAATTCCGGGGGGGCTGGCGAGCAGTACTTC.

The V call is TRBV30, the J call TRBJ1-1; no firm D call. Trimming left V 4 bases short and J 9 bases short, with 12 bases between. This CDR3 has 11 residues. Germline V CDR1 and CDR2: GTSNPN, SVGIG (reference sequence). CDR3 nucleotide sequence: TGTGCCTGGACCGGCGCGGTACAAGCTTTCTTT. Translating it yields CAWTGAVQAFF.

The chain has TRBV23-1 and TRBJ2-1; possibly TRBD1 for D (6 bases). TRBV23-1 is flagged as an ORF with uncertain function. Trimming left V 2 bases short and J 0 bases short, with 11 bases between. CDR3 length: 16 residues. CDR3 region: CASSQRTALSYNEQFF. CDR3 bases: TGCGCCAGCAGTCAACGGACAGCACTCTCCTACAATGAGCAGTTCTTC.

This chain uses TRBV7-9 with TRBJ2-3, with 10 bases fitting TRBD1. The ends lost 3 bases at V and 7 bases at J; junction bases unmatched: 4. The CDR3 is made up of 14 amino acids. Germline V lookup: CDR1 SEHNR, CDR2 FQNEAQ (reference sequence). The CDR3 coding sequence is TGTGCCAGCAGCTTGGACAGGGGGTGGAATACGCAGTATTTT. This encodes CASSLDRGWNTQYF.

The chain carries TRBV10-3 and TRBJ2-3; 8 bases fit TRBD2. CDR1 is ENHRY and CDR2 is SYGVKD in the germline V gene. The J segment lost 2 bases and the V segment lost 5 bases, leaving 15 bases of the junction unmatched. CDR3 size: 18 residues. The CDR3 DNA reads TGTGCCATCAGTCCCCCCGGGAGGGCGGGGCGATACACAGATACGCAGTATTTT. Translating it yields CAISPPGRAGRYTDTQYF.

CDR3 DNA sequence: TGTGCCAGCACCCGGGACAGCTTCAAAGCTTTCTTT. Translation gives CASTRDSFKAFF. This chain uses TRBV12-3 or TRBV12-4 with TRBJ1-1, with 7 bases that match TRBD1. The length of the CDR3 is 12 residues. V was clipped by 7 bases and J by 9 bases; unmatched bases: 8.

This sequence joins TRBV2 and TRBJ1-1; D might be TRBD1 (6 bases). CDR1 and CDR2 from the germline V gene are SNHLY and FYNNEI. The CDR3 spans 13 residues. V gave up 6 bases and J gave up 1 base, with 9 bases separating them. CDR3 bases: TGTGCCAGCAGAGGGACACCGAACACTGAAGCTTTCTTT. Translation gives CASRGTPNTEAFF. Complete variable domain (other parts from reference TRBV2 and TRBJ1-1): EPEVTQTPSHQVTQMGQEVILRCVPISNHLYFYWYRQILGQKVEFLVSFYNNEISEKSEIFDDQFSVERPDGSNFTLKIRSTKLEDSAMYFCASRGTPNTEAFFGQGTRLTVV.

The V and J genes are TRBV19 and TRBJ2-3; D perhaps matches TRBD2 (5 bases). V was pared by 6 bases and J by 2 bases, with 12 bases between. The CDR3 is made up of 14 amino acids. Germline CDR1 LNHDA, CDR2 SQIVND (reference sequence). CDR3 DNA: TGTGCCAGTAGGAGGGCGGATTTCACAGATACGCAGTATTTT. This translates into CASRRADFTDTQYF.

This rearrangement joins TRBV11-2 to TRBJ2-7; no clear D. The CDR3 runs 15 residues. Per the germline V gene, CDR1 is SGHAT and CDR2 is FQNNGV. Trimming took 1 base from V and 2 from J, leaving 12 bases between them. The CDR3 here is CASSLAQPYTYEQYF. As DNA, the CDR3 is TGTGCCAGCAGCTTAGCACAGCCTTACACCTACGAGCAGTACTTC.

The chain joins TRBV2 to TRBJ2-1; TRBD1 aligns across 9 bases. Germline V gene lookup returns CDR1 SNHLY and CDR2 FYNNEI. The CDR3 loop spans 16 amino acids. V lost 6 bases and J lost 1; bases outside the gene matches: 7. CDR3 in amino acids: CASRQPGTGSYNEQFF. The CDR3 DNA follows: TGTGCCAGCAGACAACCCGGGACAGGGTCCTACAATGAGCAGTTCTTC.

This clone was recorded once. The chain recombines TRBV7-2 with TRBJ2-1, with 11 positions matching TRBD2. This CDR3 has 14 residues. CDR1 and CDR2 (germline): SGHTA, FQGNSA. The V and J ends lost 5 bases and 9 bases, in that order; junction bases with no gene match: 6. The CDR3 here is CASSPGLAAAEQFF. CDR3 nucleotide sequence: TGTGCCAGCAGCCCGGGACTAGCGGCGGCTGAGCAGTTCTTC.

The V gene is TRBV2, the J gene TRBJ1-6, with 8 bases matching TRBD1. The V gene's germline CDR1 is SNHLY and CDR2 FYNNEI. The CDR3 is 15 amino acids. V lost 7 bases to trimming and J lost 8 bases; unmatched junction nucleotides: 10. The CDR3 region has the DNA TGTGCCAGCAACGAGGAGACAGGGGAATATTCACCCCTCCACTTT. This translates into CASNEETGEYSPLHF.

The CDR3 sequence: CASSAGVMNTEAFF. For the CDR3, the DNA is TGCGCCAGCAGTGCGGGGGTCATGAACACTGAAGCTTTCTTT. V and J are TRBV10-1 and TRBJ1-1; D might be TRBD1 (5 bases). CDR1 is WNHNN, CDR2 SYGVQD, per germline (reference sequence). Trimming took off 4 bases at V and 0 bases at J, with 9 bases between the two ends. CDR3 length equals 14 residues.

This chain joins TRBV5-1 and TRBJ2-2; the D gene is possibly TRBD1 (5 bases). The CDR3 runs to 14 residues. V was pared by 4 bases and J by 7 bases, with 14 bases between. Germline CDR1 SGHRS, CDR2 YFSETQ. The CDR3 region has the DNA TGCGCCAGCAGCCAGGACAATTCTTACGGGGAGCTGTTTTTT. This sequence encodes CASSQDNSYGELFF. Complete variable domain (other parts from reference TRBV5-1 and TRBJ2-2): KAGVTQTPRYLIKTRGQQVTLSCSPISGHRSVSWYQQTPGQGLQFLFEYFSETQRNKGNFPGRFSGRQFSNSRSEMNVSTLELGDSALYLCASSQDNSYGELFFGEGSRLTVL.

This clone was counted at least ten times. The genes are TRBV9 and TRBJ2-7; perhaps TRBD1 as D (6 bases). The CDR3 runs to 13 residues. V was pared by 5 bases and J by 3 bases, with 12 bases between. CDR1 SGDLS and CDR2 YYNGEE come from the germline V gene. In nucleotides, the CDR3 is TGTGCCAGCAGTGGGGACACCTTCTACGAGCAGTACTTC. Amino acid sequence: CASSGDTFYEQYF.

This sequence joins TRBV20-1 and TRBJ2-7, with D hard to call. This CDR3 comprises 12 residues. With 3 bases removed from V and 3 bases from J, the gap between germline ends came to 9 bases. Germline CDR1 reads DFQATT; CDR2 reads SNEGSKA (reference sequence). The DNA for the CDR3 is TGCAGTGCTAGTTCGCAACTCTACGAGCAGTACTTC. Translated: CSASSQLYEQYF.

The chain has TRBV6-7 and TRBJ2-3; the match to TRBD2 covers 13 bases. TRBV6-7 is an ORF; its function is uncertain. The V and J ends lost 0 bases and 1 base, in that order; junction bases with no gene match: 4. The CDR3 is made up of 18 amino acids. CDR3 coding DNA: TGTGCCAGCAGTTACTCATTCGGGACTAGCGGGGGCACAGATACGCAGTATTTT. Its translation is CASSYSFGTSGGTDTQYF.

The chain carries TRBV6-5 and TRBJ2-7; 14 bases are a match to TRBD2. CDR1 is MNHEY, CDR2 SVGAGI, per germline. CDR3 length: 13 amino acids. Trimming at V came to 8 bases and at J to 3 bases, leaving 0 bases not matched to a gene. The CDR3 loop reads CASGTSGGYEQYF. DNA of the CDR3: TGTGCCAGCGGGACTAGCGGGGGCTACGAGCAGTACTTC.

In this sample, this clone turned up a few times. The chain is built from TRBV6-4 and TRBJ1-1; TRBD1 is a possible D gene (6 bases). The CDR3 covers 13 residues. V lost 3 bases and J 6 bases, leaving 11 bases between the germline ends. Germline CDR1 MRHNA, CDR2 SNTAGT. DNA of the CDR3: TGTGCCAGCAGTGAGGACAGTTACGCTGAAGCTTTCTTT. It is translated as CASSEDSYAEAFF.

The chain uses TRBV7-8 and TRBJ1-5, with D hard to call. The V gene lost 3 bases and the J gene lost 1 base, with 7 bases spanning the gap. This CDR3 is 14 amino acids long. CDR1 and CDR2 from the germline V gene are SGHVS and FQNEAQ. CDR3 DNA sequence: TGTGCCAGCAGCTTTCCGGGGAGCAATCAGCCCCAGCATTTT. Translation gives CASSFPGSNQPQHF.